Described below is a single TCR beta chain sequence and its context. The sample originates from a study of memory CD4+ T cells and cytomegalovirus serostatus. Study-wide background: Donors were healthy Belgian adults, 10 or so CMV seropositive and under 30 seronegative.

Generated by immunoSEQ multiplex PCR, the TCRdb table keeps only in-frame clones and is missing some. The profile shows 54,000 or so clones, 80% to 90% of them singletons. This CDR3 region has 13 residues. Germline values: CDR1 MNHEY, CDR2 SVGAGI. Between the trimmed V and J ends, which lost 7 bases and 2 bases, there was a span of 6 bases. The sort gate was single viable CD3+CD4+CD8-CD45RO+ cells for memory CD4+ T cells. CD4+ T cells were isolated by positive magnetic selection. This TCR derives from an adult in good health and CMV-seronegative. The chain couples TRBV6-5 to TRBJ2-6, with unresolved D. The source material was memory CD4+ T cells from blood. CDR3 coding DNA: TGTGCCAGCACTATACCTGGGGCCAACGTCCTGACTTTC. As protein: CASTIPGANVLTF.